What follows is one T cell receptor (beta chain) and its context. Its antigen is undetermined. The protocol was immunoSEQ multiplex PCR, while the TCRdb copy is restricted to in-frame clones and leaves out a portion. The top ten hold approximately 7% of the sample, which has 45,000 to 65,000 clones, 85% to 90% seen once. The data stem from a study of OX40 agonist ivuxolimab in advanced cancers. Study details: Eligibility admitted prior anti-PD-1, anti-PD-L1 or anti-CTLA-4 therapy; around 38% had some. Study results and caveats: Clonal expansion from baseline to week 6 occurred in both CD4+ and CD8+ T cells. Among expanded peripheral T cells, antigen specificity went undetermined.

Autoimmune disease history or systemic immunosuppression barred patients. The CDR3 runs to 14 residues. Germline values: CDR1 SGHRS, CDR2 YFSETQ. The trim removed 6 bases at V and 5 bases at J, leaving 7 bases unmatched. The source material was CD4+ or CD8+ T cells sorted from blood, sampled in a trial of the OX40 agonist ivuxolimab. The source of this sequence is an adult with an advanced solid tumor such as melanoma, head and neck, liver or kidney cancer. The chain combines TRBV5-1 with TRBJ2-2; TRBD2 aligns across 7 bases. The CDR3: CASTRTGGTGELFF. The DNA for the CDR3 is TGCGCCAGCACTAGGACGGGGGGTACCGGGGAGCTGTTTTTT.